The 8 T cell receptor beta chains below were found in one sample sequenced in a study of tumor and adjacent non-tumor tissue in lung cancer. This sample's RNA came from whole unsorted tissue. Three rounds of nested PCR, following a modified ARM-PCR protocol, produced the TCRbeta library. Using its own MiXCR run on the multiplex PCR reads, TCRdb lists one record per CDR3 protein. This table holds approximately 120,000 distinct CDR3 sequences, approximately 71% found once. Sequencing input: lung tumor tissue. The receptors were sampled from a man younger than 45 with non-small cell lung cancer.

This clonotype was observed at least ten times. The rearrangement uses TRBV6-2 or TRBV6-3 and TRBJ1-6; D not certain. Germline lookup yields CDR1 MNHEY and CDR2 SVGEGT. CDR3 size: 12 residues. V lost 5 bases to trimming and J lost 16 bases, with 15 bases between them. The CDR3 loop is CASSPTLQSLHF. The DNA of the CDR3 is TGTGCCAGCAGTCCGACCCTACAATCTCTCCACTTT.

This clonotype was found once. Germline is not matched at one junction end, which may reflect a read error. The chain links TRBV20-1 to TRBJ2-5, with D perhaps matching TRBD1 or TRBD2 (5 bases each). Germline V gene lookup returns CDR1 DFQATT and CDR2 SNEGSKA (reference sequence). The CDR3 extends over 14 amino acids. DNA for the CDR3: TGCAGTGCTAGAGAGGGGTCCCCCCAAGGGACCCAGAACTTC. Translated: CSAREGSPQGTQNF.

On this clonotype: At one boundary the junction diverges from the germline segment, which might be a read error. J is TRBJ2-3 and V is TRBV11-2; 8 bases align to TRBD2. CDR1 and CDR2 (germline): SGHAT, FQNNGV. CDR3 length: 13 amino acids. CDR3 DNA: TGTGCTAGCAGCCGGACTAGCCCAGATATGCAGTATTTT. Encoded protein: CASSRTSPDMQYF.

The table lists this clonotype with a few counts. This CDR3 fails to terminate in the conserved phenylalanine or tryptophan, so it likely reflects a read error. The V gene is TRBV4-1, the J gene TRBJ2-3; D is ambiguous. V shed 1 base and J shed 0 bases, with 2 bases lying between them. The CDR3 spans 13 residues. The germline CDR1 and CDR2 sequences are MGHRA and YSYEKL. The CDR3 coding sequence is TGCGCCAGCAGCCAAGGCAGCACAGATACGCAGTATTAT. It specifies CASSQGSTDTQYY.

Concerning this clonotype: The junction shows a germline mismatch at one end, possibly a read error. The rearrangement uses TRBV11-2 and TRBJ1-2; D may be TRBD1 (5 bases). This CDR3 is built from 14 residues. Germline CDR1 reads SGHAT; CDR2 reads FQNNGV. CDR3 bases: TGTGTCAGCAGCTTAGCCTCAGGGTCAAGGGGCTACACCTTC. Its protein product is CVSSLASGSRGYTF.

This clonotype was counted many times. The rearrangement uses TRBV28 and TRBJ2-7; 10 nucleotides line up with TRBD2. Germline-derived CDR1 and CDR2 are MDHEN and SYDVKM. The trim removed 7 bases at V and 4 bases at J, leaving 7 bases unmatched. The CDR3 is 14 amino acids. The chain's CDR3 is CASTTSGTKYEQYF. The CDR3 DNA sequence: TGTGCCAGCACCACTAGCGGGACAAAGTACGAGCAGTACTTC.

Worth noting for this clonotype: A much larger clone is a single base away; this may be a read error. Likely a read error: the CDR3 ends without its conserved phenylalanine or tryptophan. The rearrangement links TRBV4-3 to TRBJ2-2; 8 bases align to TRBD1. J lost 2 bases, V lost 3 bases, and 8 bases had no gene match. The germline gives CDR1 LGHNA, CDR2 YSLEER. CDR3 size: 17 residues. The CDR3 sequence is CASSQATGAVNTGELFL. In nucleotides, the CDR3 is TGCGCCAGCAGCCAGGCGACAGGGGCAGTTAACACCGGGGAGCTGTTTCTT.

Of note for this clonotype: It may be a read error: a sequence one base away is much more abundant. The chain couples TRBV6-2 or TRBV6-3 to TRBJ1-2; no reliable D call. Germline-derived CDR1 and CDR2 are MNHEY and SVGEGT. The CDR3 length is 13 residues. CDR3 nucleotides: TGTGTCAGCAGTCCGGGCCCTGGTAGTGGCTACACCTTC. This gives the protein CVSSPGPGSGYTF.